The TCR beta chain described here comes from a study of control samples from healthy donors and cancer patients. Trimming removed 3 bases from V and 15 bases from J, with 21 bases in between. The germline gives CDR1 LGHNA, CDR2 YNFKEQ. The CDR3 runs 14 residues. Produced via immunoSEQ multiplex PCR; TCRdb's table is partial and in-frame only. This table has around 130,000 clones, around 90% appearing once. This chain connects TRBV4-2 to TRBJ2-1, with D hard to call. The clonotype originates from a man between 18 and 35 years old in good health. The sample comprised blood. The CDR3 here is CASSQDLTRSHRFF. DNA of the CDR3: TGTGCCAGCAGCCAGGACCTCACCAGGTCACACAGGTTCTTC.